The clone carrying this T cell receptor (beta chain) was counted only a few times. TCR beta CDR3 regions were amplified from RNA transcripts. A first-round RT-PCR of the TCR CDR3 used the HTBI primer set. TCRdb ran MiXCR on the multiplex PCR reads and lists one entry per CDR3 protein. The sample shows roughly 420,000 distinct CDR3 sequences, around 15% of them seen only once. The V gene end was trimmed by 10 bases and the J gene end by 1 base; junction bases not matched to a gene: 7. This CDR3 is 14 amino acids long. Germline assignment: CDR1 LNHDA and CDR2 SQIVND (reference sequence). The sample originates from a study of T cells in Graves' hyperthyroidism and ophthalmopathy.

Sequences were obtained from blood. The V call is TRBV19, the J call TRBJ2-1; TRBD2 agrees at 7 bases. The sequence was collected from a woman under 30 with Graves' hyperthyroidism. CDR3 coding DNA: TGTGCCACAAAGCGGGATTGGTCCTACAATGAGCAGTTCTTC. Translating it yields CATKRDWSYNEQFF.